This T cell receptor (beta chain) was recorded in a study of blood T cell repertoires in COVID-19. Study as a whole: Samples came from the United States, Italy and Spain, spanning acute and convalescent COVID-19. T cells, B-cell-depleted T cells, or PBMCs provided the cDNA or gDNA that served as material.

Original processing methods: Reference gene primer amplification in the assay estimated nucleated cell counts. Only in-frame clones appear in the TCRdb table, and some are missing; sequencing was by immunoSEQ multiplex PCR. The V and J calls and clone size were taken over from that table, and D and trimming were inferred from the DNA. The sample lists 150,000 to 200,000 clones; 70% to 90% were seen once. The V gene's germline CDR1 is SGHNT and CDR2 YENEEA. The V and J ends lost 1 base and 8 bases respectively, with 6 bases between them. The length of the CDR3 is 12 residues. The genes are TRBV11-3 and TRBJ2-1; D not certain. Sequenced sample: peripheral blood. The TCR comes from a man aged 45-60 years with active or convalescent COVID-19. CDR3 bases: TGTGCCAGCAGCTTAGTGGGCGATGAGCAGTTCTTC. The encoded protein is CASSLVGDEQFF.